These 26 T cell receptor beta chains came from one sample sequenced in a study of CD8+ T cells in alopecia areata. Following RNA extraction, reverse transcription yielded cDNA that acted as the sequencing template. TCRdb's copy holds only in-frame clones and misses some; the assay was immunoSEQ multiplex PCR. In the table there are 98,000 or so clones, roughly 64% of which are singletons. Treatment meaning: oral pan-JAK inhibitor, 5-10 mg twice daily. Here the sequenced sample was CD8+ T cells sorted from blood, taken at week 4, from a patient treated with tofacitinib. These receptors were collected from a human donor with alopecia areata.

The rearrangement uses TRBV28 and TRBJ2-7, with 10 bases aligning to TRBD1. CDR1 is MDHEN, CDR2 SYDVKM, per germline. Trimming removed 8 bases from V and 4 bases from J; junction bases left unmatched: 11. The CDR3 consists of 15 residues. The CDR3 bases are TGTGCCAGCCGACCTTCCGGGACAGGGGTTTACGAGCAGTACTTC. Protein sequence: CASRPSGTGVYEQYF.

The V call is TRBV7-3, the J call TRBJ2-3, with TRBD2 identical over 9 bases. The germline gives CDR1 SGHTA, CDR2 FQGTGA. V dropped 3 bases and J dropped 4; count of bases not matched to a gene: 2. This CDR3 contains 14 residues. CDR3 amino acids: CASSLGLAPDTQYF. In DNA, the CDR3 is TGTGCCAGCAGCTTGGGACTAGCCCCAGATACGCAGTATTTT. The full variable domain, completed using reference TRBV7-3 and TRBJ2-3, is GAGVSQTPSNKVTEKGKYVELRCDPISGHTALYWYRQSLGQGPEFLIYFQGTGAADDSGLPNDRFFAVRPEGSVSTLKIQRTERGDSAVYLCASSLGLAPDTQYFGPGTRLTVL.

The chain recombines TRBV28 with TRBJ2-7, with TRBD1 identical over 7 bases. Germline V gene data show CDR1 as MDHEN and CDR2 as SYDVKM. The CDR3 length is 14 residues. With V trimmed by 4 bases and J by 0 bases, 3 bases remained unmatched. CDR3 in DNA: TGTGCCAGCAGTTACAGGGGTCTCTCCTACGAGCAGTACTTC. It specifies CASSYRGLSYEQYF.

This clone was seen a handful of times. Written as DNA, the CDR3 is TGTGCCAGCAGCGGGACCTCGGAGGGGTACGAGCAGTACTTC. Translating gives CASSGTSEGYEQYF. The chain has TRBV9 and TRBJ2-7; a weak D match, TRBD2 (6 bases). The germline CDR1 and CDR2 sequences are SGDLS and YYNGEE. CDR3 size: 14 residues. V was shortened by 3 bases and J by 4 bases, with 14 bases between the two germline ends. Drawing the rest from reference TRBV9 and TRBJ2-7, the complete variable domain is DSGVTQTPKHLITATGQRVTLRCSPRSGDLSVYWYQQSLDQGLQFLIQYYNGEERAKGNILERFSAQQFPDLHSELNLSSLELGDSALYFCASSGTSEGYEQYFGPGTRLTVT.

The chain recombines TRBV27 with TRBJ1-2, with 12 bases identical to TRBD1. After removal of 2 bases from V and 6 bases from J, the junction contained 10 bases not matched to a gene. The CDR3 sequence is 17 residues long. Germline values: CDR1 MNHEY, CDR2 SMNVEV (reference sequence). Written as DNA, the CDR3 is TGTGCCAGCAGTTTAAGCGGGACAGGGGGCGTGGGGGATGGCTACACCTTC. Translation gives CASSLSGTGGVGDGYTF.

The chain is built from TRBV7-2 and TRBJ2-7; D uncertain. V lost 1 base and J lost 3, with 7 bases in between. Per the germline V gene, CDR1 is SGHTA and CDR2 is FQGNSA. The CDR3 runs to 13 residues. CDR3 amino acids: CASSLGGYYEQYF. The CDR3 coding sequence is TGTGCCAGCAGCTTAGGGGGATACTACGAGCAGTACTTC. The full variable domain, its missing parts supplied by reference TRBV7-2 and TRBJ2-7, is GAGVSQSPSNKVTEKGKDVELRCDPISGHTALYWYRQSLGQGLEFLIYFQGNSAPDKSGLPSDRFSAERTGGSVSTLTIQRTQQEDSAVYLCASSLGGYYEQYFGPGTRLTVT.

V gene TRBV7-9 combines with J gene TRBJ2-2; 8 nucleotides match TRBD2. CDR3 length: 16 amino acids. Germline values: CDR1 SEHNR, CDR2 FQNEAQ (reference sequence). The V segment lost 5 bases and the J segment 6 bases; nucleotides outside the gene matches: 11. Written as DNA, the CDR3 is TGTGCCAGCAGCGAACGGGGCGGGGGGCTCCCCGGGGAGCTGTTTTTT. The encoded protein is CASSERGGGLPGELFF.

This clone was detected only a few times. In DNA, the CDR3 is TGTGCCAGCACGATGGGGAACGAGCAGTACTTC. Its translation is CASTMGNEQYF. The chain is built from TRBV6-5 and TRBJ2-7; no reliable D call. CDR3 size: 11 residues. Germline CDR1 MNHEY, CDR2 SVGAGI. The V gene lost 7 bases and the J gene lost 5 bases, with 9 bases spanning the gap.

This clone was seen at least ten times. The J gene is TRBJ2-1, the V gene TRBV6-4, with 10 bases lining up with TRBD2. Germline CDR1 MRHNA, CDR2 SNTAGT. Unmatched junction bases numbered 1, after V lost 2 bases and J lost 6 bases. The CDR3 has 14 residues. CDR3 protein: CASSDTSGVNEQFF. For the CDR3, the DNA is TGTGCCAGCAGTGACACTAGCGGGGTCAATGAGCAGTTCTTC.

The chain uses TRBV5-6 and TRBJ2-1, with 11 bases that match TRBD1. Trimming at V came to 4 bases and at J to 10 bases, leaving 4 bases not matched to a gene. Germline CDR1 and CDR2: SGHDT and YYEEEE. This CDR3 has 13 residues. In DNA, the CDR3 is TGTGCCAGCAGCCAGGACAGGGGGCGCGAGCAGTTCTTC. Its translation: CASSQDRGREQFF.

The chain uses TRBV5-1 and TRBJ2-2, with D unresolved. Germline V gene sequence: CDR1 SGHRS, CDR2 YFSETQ. The germline V and J ends were trimmed by 5 bases and 0 bases, with 14 bases remaining between them. The CDR3 covers 16 residues. CDR3 nucleotide sequence: TGCGCCAGCAGTTACCTAGGGATATCGAACACCGGGGAGCTGTTTTTT. Its translation is CASSYLGISNTGELFF.

As to this clone: Germline is not matched at one junction end, which may reflect a read error. The V call is TRBV4-1, the J call TRBJ2-3; D gene ambiguous. The germline CDR1 and CDR2 sequences are MGHRA and YSYEKL. The CDR3 is made up of 12 amino acids. Here the CDR3 DNA reads TGTGCCAGCAGCCACGACCCGCGCTGGCAGTATTTT. Translating gives CASSHDPRWQYF.

The chain links TRBV13 to TRBJ2-7; TRBD1 aligns across 9 bases. CDR3 length equals 15 residues. Germline-derived CDR1 and CDR2 are PRHDT and FYEKMQ (reference sequence). V dropped 5 bases and J dropped 5; count of bases not matched to a gene: 10. CDR3 coding DNA: TGTGCCAGCAGCGGGACCGGGACAGGGATCGACGAGCAGTACTTC. It specifies CASSGTGTGIDEQYF.

This clone was detected only a few times. CDR3 sequence (DNA): TGCAGCGTTGGGGCAGGGGGGTCCCAGTACTTC. Amino acids: CSVGAGGSQYF. The chain employs TRBV29-1 and TRBJ2-5, with D tentatively TRBD1 (7 bases). V shed 4 bases and J shed 9 bases, with 12 bases lying between them. The CDR3 has 11 residues. Germline CDR1 SQVTM, CDR2 ANQGSEA.

This chain uses TRBV13 with TRBJ1-5; D may be TRBD1 (5 bases). V was shortened by 4 bases and J by 0 bases, with 13 bases between the two germline ends. The CDR3 extends over 16 amino acids. Germline CDR1 reads PRHDT; CDR2 reads FYEKMQ (reference sequence). In DNA, the CDR3 is TGTGCCAGCAGCTGGAAAAGGGGAGGTAGCAATCAGCCCCAGCATTTT. Its protein product is CASSWKRGGSNQPQHF.

In its sample, this clone was seen once. J is TRBJ2-7 and V is TRBV11-2, with D perhaps TRBD2 (5 bases). The germline CDR1 and CDR2 sequences are SGHAT and FQNNGV. This CDR3 is 11 amino acids long. Trimming removed 8 bases at V and 4 bases at J, with 9 bases between. The CDR3, as DNA: TGTGCCAGCGGAGGAGTTTACGAGCAGTACTTC. This translates into CASGGVYEQYF.

V usage is TRBV2 and J usage is TRBJ2-2; 10 nucleotides agree with TRBD1. V lost 8 bases, J lost 1 base, and 7 bases stayed unmatched. The CDR3 covers 16 residues. The V gene's germline CDR1 is SNHLY and CDR2 FYNNEI. The CDR3 sequence is CASGPGQGENTGELFF. CDR3 DNA sequence: TGTGCCAGCGGCCCCGGACAGGGGGAGAACACCGGGGAGCTGTTTTTT.

J is TRBJ2-7 and V is TRBV5-1; D may be TRBD1 or TRBD2 (5 bases each). Germline V gene lookup returns CDR1 SGHRS and CDR2 YFSETQ. V shed 2 bases and J shed 2 bases, with 11 bases lying between them. The CDR3 consists of 14 residues. In nucleotides, the CDR3 is TGCGCCAGCAGCTTTTTTTTGGGGGCCTACGAGCAGTACTTC. Residues: CASSFFLGAYEQYF.

This clone has more than one count but fewer than ten. The CDR3 is CASSLVEGSEQYF. The DNA for the CDR3 is TGTGCCAGCAGCTTAGTAGAGGGGAGCGAGCAGTACTTC. The V and J genes are TRBV7-6 and TRBJ2-7, with D possibly called TRBD1 or TRBD2 (5 bases each). The CDR3 totals 13 residues. Trimming removed 1 base from V and 6 bases from J, with 10 bases in between. The germline V gene encodes CDR1 SGHVS and CDR2 FNYEAQ.

The V gene is TRBV4-1, the J gene TRBJ2-7; 9 nucleotides align to TRBD2. Germline V lookup: CDR1 MGHRA, CDR2 YSYEKL. CDR3 size: 15 residues. Trimming removed 1 base from V and 1 base from J; junction bases left unmatched: 2. CDR3 loop: CASSQVLAGSYEQYF. The CDR3 DNA is TGCGCCAGCAGCCAAGTACTAGCGGGTTCCTACGAGCAGTACTTC.

The chain joins TRBV14 to TRBJ2-1; the match to TRBD2 covers 7 bases. The germline V gene has CDR1 SGHDN and CDR2 FVKESK. The junction had 18 bases not matched to a gene; V was cut back by 0 bases and J by 4 bases. The CDR3 extends over 20 amino acids. CDR3 bases: TGTGCCAGCAGCCAAGATCCTGCTCTTTCGGGCGGGAGATTGTACAATGAGCAGTTCTTC. Amino acids: CASSQDPALSGGRLYNEQFF.

This chain joins TRBV4-1 and TRBJ2-1; 7 nucleotides agree with TRBD1. Per germline, CDR1 MGHRA and CDR2 YSYEKL. V lost 4 bases and J lost 5; bases outside the gene matches: 8. CDR3 length equals 15 residues. CDR3 sequence reads: CASSLTGVGNNEQFF. CDR3 nucleotide sequence: TGCGCCAGCAGCCTCACAGGGGTAGGGAACAATGAGCAGTTCTTC.

The chain combines TRBV28 with TRBJ2-5; D is undetermined. In germline, CDR1 is MDHEN, CDR2 SYDVKM. Trimming pared 5 bases from V and 2 bases from J, leaving 9 bases between. The CDR3 has 13 residues. The CDR3 spells CASSDWSQETQYF. In nucleotides, the CDR3 is TGTGCCAGCAGTGACTGGTCTCAAGAGACCCAGTACTTC.

This rearrangement joins TRBV27 to TRBJ2-7; D remains unclear. This CDR3 region has 12 residues. Per germline, CDR1 MNHEY and CDR2 SMNVEV (reference sequence). V dropped 2 bases and J dropped 7 bases, with 9 bases sitting between them. CDR3 sequence reads: CASSLTRGEQYF. Here the CDR3 DNA reads TGTGCCAGCAGTTTAACCCGTGGGGAGCAGTACTTC.

J is TRBJ2-2 and V is TRBV7-2; D is unresolved. Germline V gene lookup returns CDR1 SGHTA and CDR2 FQGNSA. CDR3 size: 13 residues. Trimming pared 3 bases from V and 5 bases from J, leaving 7 bases between. CDR3: CASSFPRTGELFF. The DNA of the CDR3 is TGTGCCAGCAGCTTCCCCAGGACCGGGGAGCTGTTTTTT.

In this sample, this clone turned up many times. This rearrangement joins TRBV28 to TRBJ2-7; D is unclear. CDR3 length: 12 residues. The germline CDR1 and CDR2 sequences are MDHEN and SYDVKM. V lost 8 bases, J lost 2 bases, and 10 bases lay in between. The CDR3 is CASGVPAYEQYF. The CDR3 DNA follows: TGTGCCAGCGGGGTTCCCGCCTACGAGCAGTACTTC.